The 24 T cell receptor beta chains below come from one sample, sequenced in a study of blood T cell repertoires in COVID-19. Profiled with immunoSEQ multiplex PCR; TCRdb holds only in-frame clones, not every one. Seen here are roughly 200,000 clones, about 83% observed once, and the top ten hold around 7.9%. Specimen: peripheral blood. All receptors come from a man between 35 and 55 years old with active or convalescent COVID-19.

V usage is TRBV6-5 and J usage is TRBJ2-5; 7 bases are a match to TRBD1. V lost 6 bases and J lost 1; bases outside the gene matches: 8. Germline lookup yields CDR1 MNHEY and CDR2 SVGAGI. CDR3 length: 15 amino acids. This chain's CDR3 is CASRKGDSLQETQYF. The CDR3 nucleotides read TGTGCCAGCAGAAAGGGGGACAGCCTCCAAGAGACCCAGTACTTC.

The V and J genes are TRBV30 and TRBJ1-1; no clear D. From germline, CDR1 is GTSNPN and CDR2 SVGIG (reference sequence). The V end lost 8 bases, the J end lost 3 bases, and 7 bases lay between the germline ends. The CDR3 spans 10 residues. This chain's CDR3 is CAVEDTEAFF. For the CDR3, the DNA is TGTGCCGTAGAGGACACTGAAGCTTTCTTT.

J is TRBJ2-3 and V is TRBV7-3, with D perhaps TRBD2 (5 bases). Trimming pared 2 bases from V and 4 bases from J, leaving 10 bases between. The CDR3 runs 14 residues. Germline V gene sequence: CDR1 SGHTA, CDR2 FQGTGA. The CDR3 here is CASSLGSRADTQYF. The DNA of the CDR3 is TGTGCCAGCAGCTTAGGGAGCCGGGCAGATACGCAGTATTTT.

The J gene is TRBJ1-5, the V gene TRBV19; D remains unclear. Trimming pared 5 bases from V and 0 bases from J, leaving 14 bases between. The germline V gene has CDR1 LNHDA and CDR2 SQIVND (reference sequence). The CDR3 has 16 residues. As DNA, the CDR3 is TGTGCCAGTAGTCCCTCTGCGGGTTCTAGCAATCAGCCCCAGCATTTT. Protein sequence: CASSPSAGSSNQPQHF.

The chain joins TRBV4-3 to TRBJ2-3, with 13 bases identical to TRBD2. V lost 2 bases, J lost 1 base, and 3 bases stayed unmatched. The CDR3 is 17 residues long. Germline loops: CDR1 LGHNA, CDR2 YSLEER. CDR3 in DNA: TGCGCCAGCAGCCAACACGGGACTAGCGGGGGCACAGATACGCAGTATTTT. It encodes CASSQHGTSGGTDTQYF.

The chain employs TRBV2 and TRBJ1-2; D not resolved. The length of the CDR3 is 13 residues. The ends were cut back, 4 bases at V and 2 bases at J, with 8 bases in the middle. The germline V gene encodes CDR1 SNHLY and CDR2 FYNNEI. The CDR3 nucleotides read TGTGCCAGCAGTGTCACTACGAACTATGGCTACACCTTC. This codes for CASSVTTNYGYTF.

This chain links TRBV4-3 with TRBJ1-4; D is unclear. The CDR3 runs to 15 residues. CDR1 is LGHNA and CDR2 is YSLEER in the germline V gene. Trimming took off 4 bases at V and 0 bases at J, with 9 bases between the two ends. The CDR3 coding sequence is TGCGCCAGCAGCCGCAAGCCCGCAACTAATGAAAAACTGTTTTTT. It specifies CASSRKPATNEKLFF.

The chain combines TRBV5-1 with TRBJ1-1, with 7 positions matching TRBD1. The CDR3 has 13 amino acids. Trimming at V came to 2 bases and at J to 5 bases, leaving 3 bases not matched to a gene. Germline CDR1 and CDR2: SGHRS and YFSETQ. CDR3 residues: CASSFSGGTEAFF. The CDR3 nucleotides read TGCGCCAGCAGCTTCTCAGGGGGAACTGAAGCTTTCTTT.

The CDR3 DNA sequence: TGTGCCAGCCAGGATACTTTCCACACTGAAGCTTTCTTT. Translated, it gives CASQDTFHTEAFF. V usage is TRBV6-5 and J usage is TRBJ1-1; D is unclear. The ends were cut back, 8 bases at V and 3 bases at J, with 13 bases in the middle. The CDR3 totals 13 residues. The germline gives CDR1 MNHEY, CDR2 SVGAGI.

The chain joins TRBV5-1 to TRBJ1-1; TRBD1 is a possible D gene (6 bases). The CDR3 has 14 amino acids. The germline V gene has CDR1 SGHRS and CDR2 YFSETQ. The germline V and J ends were trimmed by 4 bases and 2 bases, with 12 bases remaining between them. The CDR3 here is CASSGDTLNTEAFF. The CDR3 nucleotides read TGCGCCAGCAGCGGGGACACCTTAAACACTGAAGCTTTCTTT.

This chain joins TRBV5-1 and TRBJ2-7, with D perhaps matching TRBD2 (5 bases). Germline assignment: CDR1 SGHRS and CDR2 YFSETQ. Trimming took 4 bases from V and 7 from J, leaving 15 bases between them. The CDR3 has 13 amino acids. CDR3 residues: CASSTRRSGEQYF. The CDR3 nucleotides are TGCGCCAGCAGCACACGACGGTCGGGAGAGCAGTACTTC.

The J gene is TRBJ2-5, the V gene TRBV3-1 (or the pseudogene TRBV3-2), with 8 bases matching TRBD2. There are 15 residues in the CDR3. In germline, CDR1 is LGHDT, CDR2 YNNKEL (reference sequence). Trimming took 7 bases from V and 3 from J; bases not matched to a gene: 10. CDR3 nucleotide sequence: TGTGCCAGCATCCTTAGCGGGATGGAGGAAGAGACCCAGTACTTC. Translated, it gives CASILSGMEEETQYF.

The V call is TRBV19, the J call TRBJ1-1; D possibly corresponds to TRBD1 (5 bases). The CDR3 contains 16 residues. CDR1 and CDR2 (germline): LNHDA, SQIVND (reference sequence). The germline V and J ends were trimmed by 4 bases and 0 bases, with 15 bases remaining between them. CDR3 region: CASSTAQGAMNTEAFF. In DNA, the CDR3 is TGTGCCAGTAGTACAGCCCAAGGGGCCATGAACACTGAAGCTTTCTTT.

V is TRBV5-1 and J is TRBJ1-2; unclear D gene. This CDR3 is built from 10 residues. In germline, CDR1 is SGHRS, CDR2 YFSETQ. Trimming stripped 9 bases from V and 9 bases from J, with 12 bases between. The DNA for the CDR3 is TGCGCCAACCCACTTTTGAGCTACACCTTC. Its protein is CANPLLSYTF.

The CDR3 DNA reads TGTGCTAGTGCCGTCGAGTATGAAGCTTTCTTT. Its translation: CASAVEYEAFF. The rearrangement uses TRBV12-5 and TRBJ1-1; D is uncertain. The CDR3 sequence is 11 residues long. Germline CDR1 LGHNT, CDR2 FRNRAP. The V and J ends lost 7 bases and 7 bases respectively, with 10 bases between them.

The V gene is TRBV6-2 or TRBV6-3, the J gene TRBJ2-2, with D maybe TRBD2 (6 bases). V was pared by 1 base and J by 6 bases, with 9 bases between. Germline V gene data show CDR1 as MNHEY and CDR2 as SVGEGT. The length of the CDR3 is 14 residues. The CDR3 DNA follows: TGTGCCAGCAGTTACTTTCGGGAGCCCGGGGAGCTGTTTTTT. This gives the protein CASSYFREPGELFF.

The rearrangement joins TRBV27 to TRBJ1-2; tentative D call: TRBD1 (5 bases). The germline CDR1 and CDR2 sequences are MNHEY and SMNVEV (reference sequence). V gave up 2 bases and J gave up 5 bases, with 15 bases separating them. The CDR3 contains 15 residues. The DNA for the CDR3 is TGTGCCAGCAGTTTAAAGGGCCAGGGCTCTTATGGCTACACCTTC. The encoded protein is CASSLKGQGSYGYTF.

The chain carries TRBV18 and TRBJ1-1, with TRBD1 matching 8 bases. Per the germline V gene, CDR1 is KGHSH and CDR2 is LQKENI. The CDR3 consists of 12 residues. V was pared by 3 bases and J by 11 bases, with 5 bases of the junction left unmatched. CDR3 protein: CASSPRGLGAFF. The DNA for the CDR3 is TGTGCCAGCTCACCCAGGGGGCTGGGCGCTTTCTTT.

This chain connects TRBV19 to TRBJ2-7; perhaps TRBD1 as D (5 bases). Germline V gene lookup returns CDR1 LNHDA and CDR2 SQIVND (reference sequence). Trimming stripped 6 bases from V and 0 bases from J, with 15 bases between. There are 15 residues in the CDR3. The CDR3 loop is CASSPGHGASYEQYF. The CDR3 DNA reads TGTGCCAGTAGCCCCGGGCATGGGGCCTCCTACGAGCAGTACTTC. Combining the CDR3 with reference TRBV19 and TRBJ2-7 gives the whole variable domain DGGITQSPKYLFRKEGQNVTLSCEQNLNHDAMYWYRQDPGQGLRLIYYSQIVNDFQKGDIAEGYSVSREKKESFPLTVTSAQKNPTAFYLCASSPGHGASYEQYFGPGTRLTVT.

About this clone itself: The same CDR3 is also encoded by other DNA sequences in this sample. The chain employs TRBV30 and TRBJ1-5; D remains ambiguous. CDR3 length equals 13 residues. The V gene's germline CDR1 is GTSNPN and CDR2 SVGIG (reference sequence). Trimming removed 2 bases from V and 5 bases from J, with 10 bases in between. The CDR3 region has the DNA TGTGCCTGGAGTCGGGGAGCCGATCAGCCCCAGCATTTT. It specifies CAWSRGADQPQHF.

V gene TRBV30 combines with J gene TRBJ2-7; TRBD2 agrees at 8 bases. After removal of 2 bases from V and 6 bases from J, the junction contained 6 bases not matched to a gene. The CDR3 contains 13 residues. The germline V gene encodes CDR1 GTSNPN and CDR2 SVGIG (reference sequence). In DNA form, the CDR3 reads TGTGCCTGGAGTCCGGGGGGGGAGATCGAGCAGTACTTC. Its translation: CAWSPGGEIEQYF. The variable domain in full, completed from reference TRBV30 and TRBJ2-7, reads SQTIHQWPATLVQPVGSPLSLECTVEGTSNPNLYWYRQAAGRGLQLLFYSVGIGQISSEVPQNLSASRPQDRQFILSSKKLLLSDSGFYLCAWSPGGEIEQYFGPGTRLTVT.

This clone was detected only once. The CDR3 region is CASSQRAVWGTSSYNEQFF. In DNA form, the CDR3 reads TGTGCCAGCAGCCAAAGGGCGGTCTGGGGCACCAGCTCCTACAATGAGCAGTTCTTC. The V gene is TRBV21-1, the J gene TRBJ2-1; the table's D call, TRBD1, was not checked against the DNA. TRBV21-1 counts as a pseudogene. This CDR3 has 19 amino acids.

A single count supports this clone. V and J are TRBV2 and TRBJ1-1; weak D call: TRBD1 (5 bases). This CDR3 comprises 16 residues. In germline, CDR1 is SNHLY, CDR2 FYNNEI. V was pared by 2 bases and J by 4 bases, with 17 bases between. The CDR3 sequence: CASSEQGRLWGTEAFF. The CDR3 DNA is TGTGCCAGCAGTGAACAGGGAAGGTTATGGGGCACTGAAGCTTTCTTT. Together with reference TRBV2 and TRBJ1-1, the CDR3 gives the full variable domain: EPEVTQTPSHQVTQMGQEVILRCVPISNHLYFYWYRQILGQKVEFLVSFYNNEISEKSEIFDDQFSVERPDGSNFTLKIRSTKLEDSAMYFCASSEQGRLWGTEAFFGQGTRLTVV.

Remarks on this clone: Other DNA sequences in the sample encode the same CDR3. The chain recombines TRBV10-3 with TRBJ2-3, with D possibly matching TRBD2 (6 bases). The CDR3 sequence is 14 residues long. Germline lookup yields CDR1 ENHRY and CDR2 SYGVKD. V shed 3 bases and J shed 1 base, with 8 bases lying between them. DNA of the CDR3: TGTGCCATCAGTGACGGAGGGGGCACAGATACGCAGTATTTT. Translating it yields CAISDGGGTDTQYF.